Below, one T cell receptor beta chain is given with its context. The entry originates in a study of blood T cell repertoires in COVID-19. V lost 5 bases, J lost 2 bases, and 5 bases stayed unmatched. The CDR3 loop spans 14 amino acids. CDR1 MDHEN and CDR2 SYDVKM come from the germline V gene. Per the study methods: Using reference gene primer amplification, nucleated cell counts were estimated. Data came from immunoSEQ multiplex PCR; TCRdb stores just in-frame clones and leaves some out. V and J calls and clone size are as listed in that table; D and trimming were resolved from the DNA. The sample consists of around 160,000 clones, roughly 87% of them appearing once. Participant age was about 18 to 95 years, and participants resided in 20 to 30 US areas. Cohort allocation depended upon clinical history that participants reported. Individuals in the exposed group had encountered a COVID-19 case within 2 weeks preceding study entry.

This sequence originates from a woman in her thirties or forties who had been exposed to COVID-19. The rearrangement joins TRBV28 to TRBJ1-2; 7 bases agree with TRBD1. Sequencing input: PBMCs or T cells enriched from blood (not recorded which). CDR3 DNA sequence: TGTGCCAGCAGTCCAGCGGACAGGAACTATGGCTACACCTTC. Residues: CASSPADRNYGYTF.